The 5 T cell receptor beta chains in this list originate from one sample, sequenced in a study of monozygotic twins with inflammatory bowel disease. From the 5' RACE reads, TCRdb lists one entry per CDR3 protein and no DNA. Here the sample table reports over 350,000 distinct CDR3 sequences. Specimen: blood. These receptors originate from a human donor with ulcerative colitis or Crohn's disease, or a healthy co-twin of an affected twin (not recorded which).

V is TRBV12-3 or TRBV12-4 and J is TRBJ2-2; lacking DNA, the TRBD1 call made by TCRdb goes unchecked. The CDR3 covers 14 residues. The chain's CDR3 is CASSPWGLTGELFF.

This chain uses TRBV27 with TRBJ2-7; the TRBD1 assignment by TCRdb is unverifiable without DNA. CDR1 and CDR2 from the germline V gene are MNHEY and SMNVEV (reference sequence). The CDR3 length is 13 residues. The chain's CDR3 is CASSYRQGYEQYF.

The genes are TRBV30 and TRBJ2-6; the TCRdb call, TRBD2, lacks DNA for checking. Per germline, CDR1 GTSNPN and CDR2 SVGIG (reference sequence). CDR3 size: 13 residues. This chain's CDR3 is CAWSVLGGNVLTF.

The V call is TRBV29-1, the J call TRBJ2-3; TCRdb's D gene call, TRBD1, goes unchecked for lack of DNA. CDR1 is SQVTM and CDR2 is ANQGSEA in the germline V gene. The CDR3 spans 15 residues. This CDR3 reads CSVEVNGAGADTQYF.

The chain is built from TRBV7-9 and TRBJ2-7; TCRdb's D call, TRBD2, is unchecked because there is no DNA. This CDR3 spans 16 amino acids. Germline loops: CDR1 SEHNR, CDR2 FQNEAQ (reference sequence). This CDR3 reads CASSLAGGSHPFEQYF.